This T cell receptor beta chain was captured by sequencing in a study of identical twins. Regarding the study as a whole: Conclusions were based on cross-sectional statistical analysis, without following the same donors.

TCRdb ran MiXCR on the 5' RACE reads and lists one entry per CDR3 protein. This sample has around 300,000 distinct CDR3 sequences; roughly 8.6% occur once, and the top ten carry around 2.1%. With respect to this clonotype: Its antigen is unidentified.

Germline lookup yields CDR1 MDHEN and CDR2 SYDVKM. Trimming took 8 bases from V and 3 from J; bases not matched to a gene: 6. The CDR3 runs 14 residues. This sample was shared with a second study, whose subject was yellow fever vaccine responses in identical twins. From that study: Twins' vaccine T cell responses were reported to seem partly convergent and partly personalized.

Sample: memory (CD45RO+) T cells sorted from blood. The clonotype originates from a young woman in good health. The rearrangement joins TRBV28 to TRBJ2-3; 9 nucleotides align to TRBD1. CDR3 nucleotides: TGTGCCAGCGTCGACAGGGGGAGGACAGATACGCAGTATTTT. Translating it yields CASVDRGRTDTQYF. The full variable domain, in which reference TRBV28 and TRBJ2-3 provide the parts outside the CDR3, is DVKVTQSSRYLVKRTGEKVFLECVQDMDHENMFWYRQDPGLGLRLIYFSYDVKMKEKGDIPEGYSVSREKKERFSLILESASTNQTSMYLCASVDRGRTDTQYFGPGTRLTVL.